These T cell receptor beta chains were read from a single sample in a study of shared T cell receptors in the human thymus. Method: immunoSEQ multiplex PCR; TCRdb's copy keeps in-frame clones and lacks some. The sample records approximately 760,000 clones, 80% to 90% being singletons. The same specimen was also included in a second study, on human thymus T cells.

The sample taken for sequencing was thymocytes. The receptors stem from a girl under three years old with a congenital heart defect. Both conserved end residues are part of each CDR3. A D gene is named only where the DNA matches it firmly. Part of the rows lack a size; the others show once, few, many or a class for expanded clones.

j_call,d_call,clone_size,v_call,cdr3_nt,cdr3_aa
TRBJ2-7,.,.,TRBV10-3,TGTGCCATCAGCCCTCGGGGACACCCATACGAGCAGTACTTC,CAISPRGHPYEQYF
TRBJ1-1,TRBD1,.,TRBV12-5,TGTGCTGTAGGGACAGGGGAGAGGGTGGTGAACACTGAAGCTTTCTTT,CAVGTGERVVNTEAFF
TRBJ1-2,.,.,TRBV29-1,TGCAGCGTTGAGGCTCTCCATGGCTACACCTTC,CSVEALHGYTF
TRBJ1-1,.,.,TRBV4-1,TGCGCCAGCAGCCAGGCCCCATTTCACAAACGGGTATGGGCTGAAGCTTTCTTT,CASSQAPFHKRVWAEAFF
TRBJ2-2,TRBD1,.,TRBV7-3,TGTGCCAGCAGCCGCAACAGGGGACCCGGGGAGCTGTTTTTT,CASSRNRGPGELFF
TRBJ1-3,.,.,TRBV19,TGTGCCAGTACCTCGGGCTCTGGAAACACCATATATTTT,CASTSGSGNTIYF
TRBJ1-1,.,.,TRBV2,TGTGCCAGCAGTGAAGGGGGCCCCACTGAAGCTTTCTTT,CASSEGGPTEAFF
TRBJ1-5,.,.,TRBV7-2,TGTGCCAGCAGCTTAGTTGACAGTGCCAATCAGCCCCAGCATTTT,CASSLVDSANQPQHF
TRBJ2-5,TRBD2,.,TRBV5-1,TGCGCCAGCAGCTTAGGTCGGGGGGTCCCGCGGAGGCAAGAGACCCAGTACTTC,CASSLGRGVPRRQETQYF
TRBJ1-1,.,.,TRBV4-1,TGCGCCAGCAGCCAAGATTCGACAACCCCGAACACTGAAGCTTTCTTT,CASSQDSTTPNTEAFF
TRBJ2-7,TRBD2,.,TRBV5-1,TGCGCCAGCAGCTCGCACGATCCAGGGACTAGCGGATCCTACGAGCAGTACTTC,CASSSHDPGTSGSYEQYF
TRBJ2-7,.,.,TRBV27,TGTGCCAGCATCCCTTGGGTAGAGGAAGGCGAGCAGTACTTC,CASIPWVEEGEQYF
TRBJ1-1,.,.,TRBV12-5,TGTGCTAGTGGTTACCGACGGACAGTTAAGTTGAACACTGAAGCTTTCTTT,CASGYRRTVKLNTEAFF
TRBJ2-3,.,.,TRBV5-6,TGTGCCAGCAGCTTGGTAGGACACTCGTCTGTGGATACGCAGTATTTT,CASSLVGHSSVDTQYF
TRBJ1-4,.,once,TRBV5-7,TGTGCCAGCAGCTTGGGCAGGGGTAATGAAAAACTGTTTTTT,CASSLGRGNEKLFF
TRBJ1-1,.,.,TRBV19,TGTGCCAGTAGTATTAAGAGGCACACAGAAGCTTTCTTT,CASSIKRHTEAFF
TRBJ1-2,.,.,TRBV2,TGTGCCAGCAGTGAAGCGGGTGGAGCTAACTATGGCTACACCTTC,CASSEAGGANYGYTF
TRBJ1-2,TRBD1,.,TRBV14,TGTGCCAGCAGCCGACAGGGATCCTATGGCTACACCTTC,CASSRQGSYGYTF
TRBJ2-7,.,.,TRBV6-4,TGTGCCAGTCACTGGGGCAAGACGATCTACGAGCAGTACTTC,CASHWGKTIYEQYF
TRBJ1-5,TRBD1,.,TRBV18,TGTGCCAGCTCGAGAACAGGGGTCAATCAGCCCCAGCATTTT,CASSRTGVNQPQHF
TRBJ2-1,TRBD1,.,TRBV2,TGTGCCAGCAATAAGGGACAGAACAATGAGCAGTTCTTC,CASNKGQNNEQFF
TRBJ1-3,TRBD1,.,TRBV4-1,TGCGCCAGCAGCCAAGCCCTAAGCCCCATAAACAGGGGGTGTGGAAACACCATATATTTT,CASSQALSPINRGCGNTIYF
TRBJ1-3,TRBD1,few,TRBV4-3,TGCGCCAGCGGACAGGAAGGAAGAAACACCATATATTTT,CASGQEGRNTIYF
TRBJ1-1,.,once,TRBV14,TGTGCCAGCAGCCAGCGCAGGGTGGACACTGAAGCTTTCTTT,CASSQRRVDTEAFF
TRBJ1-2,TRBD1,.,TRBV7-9,TGTGCCAGCAGCTCACCCTCGGGACAGGGAATTAAGGCTAACTATGGCTACACCTTC,CASSSPSGQGIKANYGYTF
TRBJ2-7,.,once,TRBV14,TGTGCCAGCAGCCGGGCCAGGACATACGAGCAGTACTTC,CASSRARTYEQYF
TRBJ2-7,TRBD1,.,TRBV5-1,TGCGCCAGCAGCCGACAGGGTGTGTACGAGCAGTACTTC,CASSRQGVYEQYF
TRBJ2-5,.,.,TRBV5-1,TGCGCCAGCAGCTTGGGGGACGGGACTTACCAAGAGACCCAGTACTTC,CASSLGDGTYQETQYF
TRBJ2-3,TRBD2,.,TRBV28,TGTGCCAGCAGTTCACCCGGGACTAGCGGGGGGGGTGATACGCAGTATTTT,CASSSPGTSGGGDTQYF
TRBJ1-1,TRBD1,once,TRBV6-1,TGTGCCAGCAGTGAAGCGGGACAGTCTTATTTTCATCGGATGAACACTGAAGCTTTCTTT,CASSEAGQSYFHRMNTEAFF
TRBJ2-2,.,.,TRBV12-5,TGTGCTAGTGGTTTGAGCCCTACCGGTGGGGAGCTGTTTTTT,CASGLSPTGGELFF
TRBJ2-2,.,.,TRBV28,TGTGCCAGCAGAAGTGGGCGGGCCGGGGAGCTGTTTTTT,CASRSGRAGELFF
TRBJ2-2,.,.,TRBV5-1,TGCGCCAGCAGCCCCCCGGGAACTAGAGGGGAGCTGTTTTTT,CASSPPGTRGELFF
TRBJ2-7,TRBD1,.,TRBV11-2,TGTGCCAGCAGCTTAGTAAACCGGGACAGGCAATACGAGCAGTACTTC,CASSLVNRDRQYEQYF
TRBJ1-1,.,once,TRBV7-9,TGTGCCAGCAGCCAAGCGACAGCCAACACTGAAGCTTTCTTT,CASSQATANTEAFF
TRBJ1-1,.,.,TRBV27,TGTGCCAGCAGTTTGGGGGGGCGGGTAAAAGCTTTCTTT,CASSLGGRVKAFF
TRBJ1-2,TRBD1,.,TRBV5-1,TGCGCCAGCAGCTTCAAGAGGAGGAGGGGGCCTAACTATGGCTACACCTTC,CASSFKRRRGPNYGYTF
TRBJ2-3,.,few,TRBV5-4,TGTGCCAGCAGCTTGGACGTCGCCGACTCGGGGGGCACCACAGATACGCAGTATTTT,CASSLDVADSGGTTDTQYF